In this sample, the clone carrying this T cell receptor beta chain turned up a few times. Deletions cut 5 bases from V and 1 base from J, with 12 bases between. CDR1 and CDR2 (germline): MNHNS, SASEGT. This CDR3 region has 14 residues. The data were obtained in a study of blood T cells in healthy people across ages. Each sample used at least 7 million PBMCs. Then a second PCR, running about 6 to 12 cycles, was carried out with a sample-barcoded 5' primer and a J-beta primer mix. TCRdb analysed the 5' RACE reads with MiXCR anew, one entry per CDR3 protein. The sample contains about 1.5 million distinct CDR3 sequences, around 39% of which appear only once.

This rearrangement joins TRBV6-1 to TRBJ2-7; D ambiguous. The sequenced sample consisted of blood. The TCR originated in a woman aged 18-35 years in good health. The CDR3 coding sequence is TGTGCCAGCAGTCATATGGGCTTTTCCTACGAGCAGTACTTC. Its protein is CASSHMGFSYEQYF.